These T cell receptor beta chains were read from a single sample in a study of blood T cells in healthy people across ages. TCRdb used MiXCR to reprocess the 5' RACE reads, holding one entry per CDR3 protein. The sample holds over 1,500,000 distinct CDR3 sequences, just under 50% seen once. Sequencing was carried out using blood. Receptor source: a woman in her thirties or forties in good health. CDR3s include the opening cysteine and the closing phenylalanine or tryptophan. The D gene is left open where the match is weak. The size of a clone is reported for some rows only, either as once, few or many, or as a class for expanded clones.

j_call d_call clone_size v_call cdr3_nt cdr3_aa
TRBJ2-3 . . TRBV13 TGTGCCAGCAGCTCCGAAGCCGGGGATACGCAGTATTTT CASSSEAGDTQYF
TRBJ2-3 . . TRBV7-2 TGTGCCAGCAGCTTAGCGCGGTCCCCTGGGGCAGATACGCAGTATTTT CASSLARSPGADTQYF
TRBJ2-5 . . TRBV7-2 TGTGCCAGCAGCTTAGACCGGGGCTATCGAGGGGAGACCCAGTACTTC CASSLDRGYRGETQYF
TRBJ2-1 . . TRBV7-9 TGTGCCAGCCGGACACCCTACAATGAGCAGTTCTTC CASRTPYNEQFF
TRBJ1-4 TRBD1 . TRBV11-2 TGTGCCAGCAGCCCGGGACAGACTAATGAAAAACTGTTTTTT CASSPGQTNEKLFF
TRBJ2-2 . . TRBV5-5 TGTGCCAGCAGCTCAAGGAGGGACTGGACCGGGGAGCTGTTTTTT CASSSRRDWTGELFF
TRBJ2-1 TRBD2 few TRBV4-3 TGCGCCAGCAGCCAACAACTAGCGGGGAGCAATGAGCAGTTCTTC CASSQQLAGSNEQFF
TRBJ2-7 . once TRBV27 TGTGCCAGCGGACGACAGGCCGTCGACGAGCAGTACTTC CASGRQAVDEQYF
TRBJ2-6 TRBD1 few TRBV4-2 TGTGCCAGCAGCCAATCAGACAGGGTGTACTACACCTCTGGGGCCAACGTCCTGACTTTC CASSQSDRVYYTSGANVLTF
TRBJ2-5 . few TRBV6-5 TGTGCCAGCAGCCCCCAGATCGTATACCAAGAGACCCAGTACTTC CASSPQIVYQETQYF
TRBJ2-5 TRBD2 . TRBV5-1 TGCGCCAGCAGCTCCAGACTAGCGGGGGGCAAGTACCAAGAGACCCAGTACTTC CASSSRLAGGKYQETQYF
TRBJ2-4 . . TRBV7-2 TGTGCCAGCAGCTTAGGGACAGAGCGTGAGCGGTACTTC CASSLGTERERYF
TRBJ1-2 . . TRBV6-5 TGTGCCAGCAGGCGAAAACCGGGGGGCTACACCTTC CASRRKPGGYTF
TRBJ2-5 . . TRBV15 TGTGCCACCGGTAGCAACAGGGCCTCGGAGACCCAGTACTTC CATGSNRASETQYF
TRBJ2-1 TRBD1 . TRBV4-2 TGTGCCAGCAGCCAACCCCGGGACAGTGGCCCCAATGAGCAGTTCTTC CASSQPRDSGPNEQFF
TRBJ2-1 TRBD2 few TRBV3-1 TGTGCCAGCAGCCAAGGACACAGCGGGGTATACAATGAGCAGTTCTTC CASSQGHSGVYNEQFF
TRBJ1-4 TRBD1 . TRBV4-3 TGCGCCAGTAGCCAAGATGGCGGGACAGGTGGTGAAAAACTGTTTTTT CASSQDGGTGGEKLFF
TRBJ2-1 . . TRBV12-5 TGTGCTAGTGGTTTGGGAGGAGCGTTCTCCTACAATGAGCAGTTCTTC CASGLGGAFSYNEQFF
TRBJ2-5 TRBD2 . TRBV7-2 TGTGCCAGCAGCTTAGAGTTTAGCGGGGTGGAGACCCAGTACTTC CASSLEFSGVETQYF
TRBJ2-1 . . TRBV20-1 TGCAGTGCTAGAGATAGGACGGCTCGGGTATACATCAATGAGCAGTTCTTC CSARDRTARVYINEQFF
TRBJ2-5 . . TRBV25-1 TGTGCCAGCAGTGAAGGGCTATACCAAGAGACCCAGTACTTC CASSEGLYQETQYF
TRBJ2-5 TRBD1 . TRBV15 TGTGCCACCAGCAGAGGACAGGGCCCCGTCCTCCAAGAGACCCAGTACTTC CATSRGQGPVLQETQYF
TRBJ2-3 . . TRBV5-4 TGTGCCAGCAGCTTGGTGGGGGGCAGGGGCACAGATACGCAGTATTTT CASSLVGGRGTDTQYF
TRBJ2-3 . few TRBV9 TGTGCCAGCAGCGTAGTGGGGGGTCTAGATGATACGCAGTATTTT CASSVVGGLDDTQYF
TRBJ2-4 . few TRBV28 TGTGCCAGCAGTTTACCCCGTAGTCTCCACATTCAGTACTTC CASSLPRSLHIQYF
TRBJ2-1 . . TRBV19 TGTGCCAGTGGTGCGTCTACAGGTTTAGGGTCCTACAATGAGCAGTTCTTC CASGASTGLGSYNEQFF
TRBJ1-2 . few TRBV10-3 TGTGCCATCAGTGAAAGTCCAACCCCCGGCCGGCGGGGCTACACCTTC CAISESPTPGRRGYTF
TRBJ2-5 . . TRBV27 TGTGCCAGCAGTCAGAGGACAAGGGGCAATGAGCAGTACTTC CASSQRTRGNEQYF
TRBJ2-5 TRBD2 . TRBV12-3/TRBV12-4 TGTGCCAGCAGGCCCGGGGTCGGACTAGCGGGGGGAAGCCAAGAGACCCAGTACTTC CASRPGVGLAGGSQETQYF
TRBJ2-1 TRBD2 few TRBV20-1 TGCAGTGCTAGAGATAGAAGCGGGGGGGCGATCGGGGAGCAGTTCTTC CSARDRSGGAIGEQFF
TRBJ2-5 . . TRBV20-1 TGCAGTGCCGACCGCCGACGGACGTACCAAGAGACCCAGTACTTC CSADRRRTYQETQYF
TRBJ1-5 . . TRBV6-5 TGTGCCAGCAGTTCAGGGTCTCCGGGCAATCAGCCCCAGCATTTT CASSSGSPGNQPQHF
TRBJ2-5 TRBD1 few TRBV20-1 TGCAGTGTTATCGATCCGGGACAGGGCCAAGAGACCCAGTACTTC CSVIDPGQGQETQYF
TRBJ2-7 . . TRBV4-2 TGTGCCAGCAGCCAAGCCAGGGGGGGCTACGAGCAGTACTTC CASSQARGGYEQYF
TRBJ2-7 . few TRBV3-1 TGTGCCAGCAGCCCCATGGGGGTCTACGAGCAGTACTTC CASSPMGVYEQYF
TRBJ2-5 . few TRBV2 TGTGCCAGCAGTGAACCACGGGACCCACAAGAGACCCAGTACTTC CASSEPRDPQETQYF
TRBJ1-2 TRBD1 few TRBV28 TGTGCCAGCAGTTCCCGGGACAGGGTTTATGGCTACACCTTC CASSSRDRVYGYTF
TRBJ2-4 TRBD1 few TRBV12-3/TRBV12-4 TGTGCCAGCAGTTCCTTCACAGGGGGTAGAGCCAAAAACATTCAGTACTTC CASSSFTGGRAKNIQYF
TRBJ2-5 . . TRBV7-9 TGTGCCACCCGGACTCTAGGATACAACAACGAAGAGACCCAGTACTTC CATRTLGYNNEETQYF
TRBJ2-7 . . TRBV2 TGTGCCAGCCGACAGGTTCCTTACGAGCAGTACTTC CASRQVPYEQYF
TRBJ2-4 . . TRBV13 TGTGCCAGCAAACATATGGGCGCCAAAAACATTCAGTACTTC CASKHMGAKNIQYF
TRBJ2-3 TRBD2 . TRBV12-3/TRBV12-4 TGTGCCAGCAGTACGACTAGCGGGGGAGATACGCAGTATTTT CASSTTSGGDTQYF
TRBJ2-4 . . TRBV28 TGTGCCAGCAGGAAACAGGGCCTTTCCAAAAACATTCAGTACTTC CASRKQGLSKNIQYF
TRBJ2-7 . . TRBV4-3 TGCGCCAGCAGCCAAGATGGCCGGGGGTTAGGTGAGCAGTACTTC CASSQDGRGLGEQYF
TRBJ1-2 . few TRBV12-3/TRBV12-4 TGTGCCAGCAGTCTCGGACAGCTTACTAATGGCTACACCTTC CASSLGQLTNGYTF
TRBJ2-3 . . TRBV20-1 TGCAGTGCTAACTTCAGATCGGGGGAAGATACGCAGTATTTT CSANFRSGEDTQYF
TRBJ2-5 . . TRBV6-6 TGTGCCAGCAGTTACTCGACTGGTGATGGGAAAGAGGCCCAGTACTTC CASSYSTGDGKEAQYF
TRBJ2-1 TRBD2 . TRBV4-1 TGCGCCAGCAGCCGACCTAGCGGGGGGGCCGCGAATGAGCAGTTCTTC CASSRPSGGAANEQFF
TRBJ1-2 . . TRBV4-1 TGCGCCAGCAGCCAAGATAGGGGGGGACGAGATGGCTACACCTTC CASSQDRGGRDGYTF
TRBJ2-5 . . TRBV7-2 TGTGCCAGCAGCTTAGAAACCCCATTACAGGAGTACTTC CASSLETPLQEYF
TRBJ2-5 TRBD2 few TRBV20-1 TGCAGTGCTAGTAAGCGGGGTTACCAAGAGACCCAGTACTTC CSASKRGYQETQYF
TRBJ2-7 . . TRBV3-1 TGTGCCAGCAGCCAAGGTGTCCTATCCTACGAGCAGTACTTC CASSQGVLSYEQYF
TRBJ1-2 . . TRBV6-5 TGTGCCAGCAGTTACTCGACGAGCGGTGGGCAGCATGGCTACACCTTC CASSYSTSGGQHGYTF
TRBJ2-7 . once TRBV12-3/TRBV12-4 TGTGCCAGCTCTAGGGGAGTGCGTAAGGTCTTCTACGAGCAGTACTTC CASSRGVRKVFYEQYF